This TCR beta chain derives from a study of molecular identifiers for immune sequencing clone quantification. Overall study findings and caveats: One million naive cells reportedly did not prevent detection of spiked Jurkat TCR RNA from one cell.

Regarding this clonotype: Its antigen remains unidentified.

The use of previously described methods and listed TCR primers produced the bulk TCR libraries. TCRdb redid the calling of the PCR reads with MiXCR, one entry per CDR3 protein. The table lists approximately 630,000 distinct CDR3 sequences, about 25% of them singletons, with about 0.8% in the top ten. V gave up 3 bases and J gave up 8 bases; unmatched junction bases: 15. The CDR3 consists of 17 residues. The sequencing sample was made of naive CD8+ T cells from blood, with Jurkat cell RNA spiked in. As for subset: FACS-sorted CD8+CD4-CCR7+CD45RA+ naive T cells. The sequence was obtained from a human donor in good health. Some libraries in this study had Jurkat cell RNA spiked in. The rearrangement links TRBV12-3 or TRBV12-4 to TRBJ2-1; 8 nucleotides agree with TRBD1. The CDR3 region is CASSFGGSGGNMDEQFF. The CDR3, as DNA: TGTGCCAGCAGTTTTGGCGGTTCAGGGGGCAATATGGATGAGCAGTTCTTC.